One and the same sample provided the 22 T cell receptor beta chains below, sequenced in a study of T cells in tumors after PD-1 blockade. Assay: immunoSEQ multiplex PCR; the TCRdb copy retains only in-frame clones and omits some. This repertoire shows roughly 47,000 clones, 60% to 80% found once; its top ten account for roughly a sixth. Sequencing was performed on PBMCs, taken before anti-PD-1 treatment. Receptor source: a human donor with basal cell carcinoma.

The chain recombines TRBV5-8 with TRBJ1-5; D might be TRBD1 (6 bases). This CDR3 is built from 15 residues. Trimming cost V 0 bases and J 2 bases, with 9 bases left between them. The germline V gene has CDR1 SGHTS and CDR2 YDEGEE. CDR3: CASSLGQAGNQPQHF. CDR3 bases: TGTGCCAGCAGCTTGGGACAGGCTGGCAATCAGCCCCAGCATTTT.

The genes are TRBV5-1 and TRBJ1-2; 11 bases align to TRBD1. The CDR3 sequence is 17 residues long. Germline CDR1 is SGHRS and CDR2 is YFSETQ. V trimming: 4 bases; J trimming: 1 base; junction bases outside the gene matches: 9. This CDR3 is CASSQGQGAPINYGYTF. CDR3 bases: TGCGCCAGCAGCCAAGGACAGGGGGCGCCGATTAACTATGGCTACACCTTC.

The J gene is TRBJ2-1, the V gene TRBV11-1; possible D gene TRBD2, 6 bases. V lost 0 bases and J lost 0, with 15 bases in between. The CDR3 loop spans 18 amino acids. Germline values: CDR1 SGHAT, CDR2 FQDESV (reference sequence). The CDR3 region has the DNA TGTGCCAGCAGCTTAGCTACCTTTCACGGGAGCTCCTACAATGAGCAGTTCTTC. It is translated as CASSLATFHGSSYNEQFF.

This chain joins TRBV6-1 and TRBJ1-1; 11 bases are shared with TRBD1. V lost 3 bases to trimming and J lost 11 bases; unmatched junction nucleotides: 5. The germline CDR1 and CDR2 sequences are MNHNS and SASEGT. The CDR3 loop spans 13 amino acids. The CDR3 DNA reads TGTGCCAGCAGTGATAGGGACAGGGGGAAGGCTTTCTTT. It translates to CASSDRDRGKAFF.

The chain has TRBV24-1 and TRBJ2-1; D remains ambiguous. This CDR3 is 15 amino acids long. From germline, CDR1 is KGHDR and CDR2 SFDVKD. Trimming stripped 0 bases from V and 7 bases from J, with 12 bases between. CDR3 bases: TGTGCCACCAGTGATTTGAAGGTCCTGGCTAATGAGCAGTTCTTC. Amino acids: CATSDLKVLANEQFF.

V usage is TRBV3-1 (or the pseudogene TRBV3-2) and J usage is TRBJ1-4, with no clear D. This CDR3 is built from 12 residues. V lost 4 bases to trimming and J lost 6 bases, with 6 bases between them. The germline gives CDR1 LGHDT, CDR2 YNNKEL (reference sequence). CDR3 in DNA: TGTGCCAGCAGCCTGATGTATGAAAAACTGTTTTTT. Amino acids: CASSLMYEKLFF.

This chain uses TRBV6-5 with TRBJ2-2; no definite D call. CDR3 length equals 12 residues. The germline gives CDR1 MNHEY, CDR2 SVGAGI. V lost 6 bases and J lost 1, with 3 bases in between. The DNA for the CDR3 is TGTGCCAGCAGGCTGAACACCGGGGAGCTGTTTTTT. This codes for CASRLNTGELFF.

J is TRBJ2-3 and V is TRBV10-2; D is perhaps TRBD1 or TRBD2 (7 bases each). CDR1 and CDR2 (germline): WSHSY, SAAADI. The V end lost 10 bases, the J end lost 4 bases, and 18 bases lay between the germline ends. The CDR3 runs to 14 residues. CDR3 in DNA: TGCGCCACCATCAACCAGGGGGGGTCAGATACGCAGTATTTT. Protein sequence: CATINQGGSDTQYF.

The chain joins TRBV3-1 (or the pseudogene TRBV3-2) to TRBJ2-6; D gene unclear. The CDR3 totals 17 residues. Germline V CDR1 and CDR2: LGHDT, YNNKEL (reference sequence). Trimming stripped 3 bases from V and 0 bases from J, with 12 bases between. The CDR3 nucleotides read TGTGCCAGCAGCCAGTCCGGGTCTCCCTCTGGGGCCAACGTCCTGACTTTC. Translated: CASSQSGSPSGANVLTF.

The V and J genes are TRBV9 and TRBJ2-7, with unresolved D. The germline V gene encodes CDR1 SGDLS and CDR2 YYNGEE. There are 14 residues in the CDR3. V dropped 0 bases and J dropped 5 bases, with 12 bases sitting between them. The CDR3 protein is CASSVGPLDHEQYF. CDR3 bases: TGTGCCAGCAGCGTAGGTCCCCTAGACCACGAGCAGTACTTC.

V usage is TRBV28 and J usage is TRBJ1-2; D gene ambiguous. The germline V gene encodes CDR1 MDHEN and CDR2 SYDVKM. The CDR3 has 12 residues. Trimming removed 5 bases from V and 2 bases from J, with 6 bases in between. CDR3 region: CASSSTNYGYTF. CDR3 in DNA: TGTGCCAGCAGTAGCACAAACTATGGCTACACCTTC.

In nucleotides, the CDR3 is TGTGCCAGCACCGCAGGGGTGAACACTGAAGCTTTCTTT. This encodes CASTAGVNTEAFF. This chain connects TRBV5-6 to TRBJ1-1, with a weak D call TRBD1 (6 bases). Germline CDR1 reads SGHDT; CDR2 reads YYEEEE. Trimming left V 6 bases short and J 0 bases short, with 9 bases between. The CDR3 runs to 13 residues.

CDR3 bases: TGTGCCAGAAGCCAAACTAGCGGGAGGGCCACTGAGCAGTTCTTC. Protein: CARSQTSGRATEQFF. This chain links TRBV5-3 with TRBJ2-1, with TRBD2 matching 13 bases. TRBV5-3 is an open reading frame whose function is uncertain. The V segment lost 4 bases and the J segment 9 bases; nucleotides outside the gene matches: 7. The CDR3 totals 15 residues.

The J gene is TRBJ1-5, the V gene TRBV19; TRBD1 matches at 7 bases. Germline CDR1 and CDR2: LNHDA and SQIVND (reference sequence). V shed 2 bases and J 0 bases; nucleotides not matched to a gene: 10. The CDR3 length is 18 residues. In DNA, the CDR3 is TGTGCCAGTAGTATAAAAGGGACAGCCGAGCGTAGCAATCAGCCCCAGCATTTT. It codes for CASSIKGTAERSNQPQHF.

This clone was recorded only once. The V call is TRBV21-1, the J call TRBJ1-2. TRBV21-1 is a listed pseudogene. The CDR3 is 14 amino acids. Here the CDR3 reads CASSKSWGIYGYTF. The CDR3 DNA reads TGTGCCAGCAGCAAATCGTGGGGAATCTATGGCTACACCTTC.

This sequence joins TRBV7-2 and TRBJ2-2, with 9 bases that match TRBD2. Looked up from germline, CDR1 is SGHTA and CDR2 is FQGNSA. V shed 0 bases, J shed 6 bases, and the junction held 5 bases outside the gene matches. CDR3 length: 16 residues. The CDR3: CASSLASGGPPGELFF. The CDR3 region has the DNA TGTGCCAGCAGCTTAGCGAGCGGGGGGCCTCCCGGGGAGCTGTTTTTT.

The rearrangement uses TRBV5-5 and TRBJ1-2, with D unclear. Trimming cost V 3 bases and J 1 base, with 7 bases left between them. The CDR3 is 13 residues long. CDR1 is SGHKS, CDR2 YYEKEE, per germline (reference sequence). CDR3 coding DNA: TGTGCCAGCAGCTCGGACGGTAACTATGGCTACACCTTC. Its translation is CASSSDGNYGYTF.

V gene TRBV5-1 combines with J gene TRBJ2-5; the D call may be TRBD1 or TRBD2 (6 bases each). The CDR3 is made up of 15 amino acids. The V end lost 0 bases, the J end lost 5 bases, and 14 bases lay between the germline ends. Germline values: CDR1 SGHRS, CDR2 YFSETQ. The CDR3 sequence: CASSLEAGEEETQYF. CDR3 nucleotide sequence: TGCGCCAGCAGCTTGGAGGCAGGGGAGGAGGAGACCCAGTACTTC.

The CDR3 region has the DNA TGTGCCAGCACCCGGGGACTAGCGGGAAACACAGATACGCAGTATTTT. Its protein is CASTRGLAGNTDTQYF. The V and J genes are TRBV5-4 and TRBJ2-3, with 13 bases that match TRBD2. J gave up 2 bases and V 6 bases, and 6 bases lay outside the gene matches. Looked up from germline, CDR1 is SGHNT and CDR2 is YYREEE (reference sequence). This CDR3 contains 16 residues.

The V and J genes are TRBV20-1 and TRBJ1-1; TRBD1 matches at 7 bases. The length of the CDR3 is 11 residues. V gave up 3 bases and J gave up 10 bases; unmatched junction bases: 5. The germline V gene has CDR1 DFQATT and CDR2 SNEGSKA (reference sequence). The CDR3 is CSASWPGGAFF. CDR3 DNA: TGCAGTGCTAGTTGGCCAGGGGGAGCTTTCTTT.

This chain joins TRBV29-1 and TRBJ1-3; D remains ambiguous. CDR3 length equals 13 residues. Germline values: CDR1 SQVTM, CDR2 ANQGSEA. The V end lost 6 bases, the J end lost 2 bases, and 11 bases lay between the germline ends. The CDR3 sequence is CSVLGLPGNTIYF. The CDR3 nucleotides read TGCAGCGTCCTCGGGCTCCCTGGAAACACCATATATTTT. The full variable domain, in which reference TRBV29-1 and TRBJ1-3 provide the parts outside the CDR3, is SAVISQKPSRDICQRGTSLTIQCQVDSQVTMMFWYRQQPGQSLTLIATANQGSEATYESGFVIDKFPISRPNLTFSTLTVSNMSPEDSSIYLCSVLGLPGNTIYFGEGSWLTVV.

The gene calls are TRBV19 and TRBJ2-7; D remains ambiguous. Germline lookup yields CDR1 LNHDA and CDR2 SQIVND (reference sequence). The CDR3 has 14 residues. Trimming left V 6 bases short and J 0 bases short, with 12 bases between. The CDR3 nucleotides are TGTGCCAGTAGGACGGAACCCCACTCCTACGAGCAGTACTTC. Its translation is CASRTEPHSYEQYF.